What follows are 23 T cell receptor beta chains derived from one specimen sequenced in a study of cytomegalovirus exposure and HLA in healthy donors. Profiling relied on immunoSEQ multiplex PCR, and the TCRdb table lists in-frame clones only, not all of them. The sample has about 50,000 clones, about 90% seen once. Sequenced: PBMCs. These receptors originate from a young man in good health and CMV-seronegative.

The V and J genes are TRBV7-9 and TRBJ2-1; D might be TRBD1 (5 bases). The germline V gene has CDR1 SEHNR and CDR2 FQNEAQ (reference sequence). CDR3 length equals 13 residues. Trimming left V 5 bases short and J 6 bases short, with 11 bases between. CDR3 sequence: CASSDRQFNEQFF. DNA for the CDR3: TGTGCCAGCAGCGATAGACAGTTCAATGAGCAGTTCTTC.

The rearrangement joins TRBV28 to TRBJ1-5, with D possibly TRBD1 on 5 matching bases. CDR1 MDHEN and CDR2 SYDVKM come from the germline V gene. With 6 bases removed from V and 4 bases from J, the gap between germline ends came to 10 bases. This CDR3 is 13 amino acids long. The CDR3 DNA reads as TGTGCCAGCAGGACGGGGGGAAATCAGCCCCAGCATTTT. This encodes CASRTGGNQPQHF.

The chain is built from TRBV10-3 and TRBJ1-1; TRBD1 agrees at 8 bases. Germline V lookup: CDR1 ENHRY, CDR2 SYGVKD. Germline trimming cut 6 bases from V and 2 bases from J; bases unmatched to any gene: 5. The length of the CDR3 is 14 residues. The CDR3 loop reads CAISWGQANTEAFF. The CDR3 region has the DNA TGTGCCATCAGCTGGGGACAGGCAAACACTGAAGCTTTCTTT.

This chain uses TRBV5-1 with TRBJ2-3, with TRBD2 matching 7 bases. Looked up from germline, CDR1 is SGHRS and CDR2 is YFSETQ. The J segment lost 3 bases and the V segment lost 0 bases, leaving 13 bases of the junction unmatched. The length of the CDR3 is 18 residues. CDR3 DNA: TGCGCCAGCAGCTTGGCTGCAGTCGTTAGCGGGCGGACAGATACGCAGTATTTT. The encoded protein is CASSLAAVVSGRTDTQYF.

This clone has only one observation. CDR3 loop: CASNRDRQNTGELFF. The CDR3 DNA is TGTGCCAGCAACCGGGACAGGCAGAACACCGGGGAGCTGTTTTTT. The chain couples TRBV6-1 to TRBJ2-2; 8 bases align to TRBD1. The trim removed 7 bases at V and 1 base at J, leaving 5 bases unmatched. The CDR3 extends over 15 amino acids. Germline CDR1 reads MNHNS; CDR2 reads SASEGT.

Here the CDR3 reads CAWNRAGNEQFF. The CDR3, as DNA: TGTGCCTGGAACAGAGCAGGCAATGAGCAGTTCTTC. The rearrangement links TRBV30 to TRBJ2-1; no definite D call. V lost 4 bases to trimming and J lost 6 bases, with 10 bases between them. There are 12 residues in the CDR3. Germline V gene lookup returns CDR1 GTSNPN and CDR2 SVGIG (reference sequence). The whole variable domain, remainder taken from reference TRBV30 and TRBJ2-1, is SQTIHQWPATLVQPVGSPLSLECTVEGTSNPNLYWYRQAAGRGLQLLFYSVGIGQISSEVPQNLSASRPQDRQFILSSKKLLLSDSGFYLCAWNRAGNEQFFGPGTRLTVL.

V and J are TRBV5-4 and TRBJ2-7, with 9 bases matching TRBD1. CDR1 SGHNT and CDR2 YYREEE come from the germline V gene (reference sequence). V shed 4 bases and J 3 bases; nucleotides not matched to a gene: 8. The length of the CDR3 is 15 residues. The CDR3 nucleotides are TGTGCCAGCAGCCCCGGGACAGGGTGGGACTACGAGCAGTACTTC. Amino acids: CASSPGTGWDYEQYF. Full variable domain (outside the CDR3, taken from reference TRBV5-4 and TRBJ2-7): ETGVTQSPTHLIKTRGQQVTLRCSSQSGHNTVSWYQQALGQGPQFIFQYYREEENGRGNFPPRFSGLQFPNYSSELNVNALELDDSALYLCASSPGTGWDYEQYFGPGTRLTVT.

The J gene is TRBJ1-3, the V gene TRBV30; the D gene is possibly TRBD1 (6 bases). In germline, CDR1 is GTSNPN, CDR2 SVGIG (reference sequence). Trimming took off 0 bases at V and 0 bases at J, with 12 bases between the two ends. There are 16 residues in the CDR3. CDR3 sequence: CAWSVGGASSGNTIYF. In DNA, the CDR3 is TGTGCCTGGAGTGTAGGGGGAGCCAGCTCTGGAAACACCATATATTTT. The full variable domain, completed using reference TRBV30 and TRBJ1-3, is SQTIHQWPATLVQPVGSPLSLECTVEGTSNPNLYWYRQAAGRGLQLLFYSVGIGQISSEVPQNLSASRPQDRQFILSSKKLLLSDSGFYLCAWSVGGASSGNTIYFGEGSWLTVV.

V is TRBV27 and J is TRBJ2-5; D gene ambiguous. Trimming cost V 1 base and J 2 bases, with 11 bases left between them. The CDR3 runs to 15 residues. Germline CDR1 MNHEY, CDR2 SMNVEV (reference sequence). The CDR3 region is CASSLYFPQQETQYF. In DNA, the CDR3 is TGTGCCAGCAGTTTATACTTCCCACAGCAAGAGACCCAGTACTTC.

The chain employs TRBV7-9 and TRBJ2-3; TRBD2 matches at 7 bases. Looked up from germline, CDR1 is SEHNR and CDR2 is FQNEAQ (reference sequence). This CDR3 is built from 15 residues. The V segment lost 6 bases and the J segment 3 bases; nucleotides outside the gene matches: 9. The CDR3 DNA sequence: TGTGCCAGCAGTGTCCAGCGGGGAAAAACAGATACGCAGTATTTT. It translates to CASSVQRGKTDTQYF.

The V and J genes are TRBV19 and TRBJ1-5; D is ambiguous. Germline values: CDR1 LNHDA, CDR2 SQIVND (reference sequence). This CDR3 has 14 amino acids. Trimming took off 3 bases at V and 7 bases at J, with 13 bases between the two ends. CDR3 residues: CASSIFRVGQPQHF. The CDR3 DNA reads as TGTGCCAGTAGTATCTTCCGGGTCGGCCAGCCCCAGCATTTT. Supplemented by reference TRBV19 and TRBJ1-5, the full variable domain reads DGGITQSPKYLFRKEGQNVTLSCEQNLNHDAMYWYRQDPGQGLRLIYYSQIVNDFQKGDIAEGYSVSREKKESFPLTVTSAQKNPTAFYLCASSIFRVGQPQHFGDGTRLSIL.

This clone was detected once. V usage is TRBV5-4 and J usage is TRBJ2-3, with 8 bases lining up with TRBD1. Germline V gene lookup returns CDR1 SGHNT and CDR2 YYREEE (reference sequence). The CDR3 runs to 15 residues. The V segment lost 5 bases and the J segment 1 base; nucleotides outside the gene matches: 6. The CDR3 region is CASRAPGQGTDTQYF. DNA of the CDR3: TGTGCCAGCAGGGCGCCGGGACAGGGCACAGATACGCAGTATTTT.

CDR3: CASSKVDRALYTDEHQPQHF. In nucleotides, the CDR3 is TGTGCCAGCAGCAAAGTGGACAGGGCCTTGTATACCGATGAGCATCAGCCCCAGCATTTT. This chain connects TRBV21-1 to TRBJ1-5; the D segment call TRBD1 is taken from the table without a DNA check. TRBV21-1 is an annotated pseudogene. This CDR3 has 20 amino acids.

This clone was picked up a small number of times. The J gene is TRBJ2-3, the V gene TRBV11-1, with 7 bases matching TRBD1. The length of the CDR3 is 15 residues. The germline V gene encodes CDR1 SGHAT and CDR2 FQDESV (reference sequence). The V segment lost 3 bases and the J segment 2 bases; nucleotides outside the gene matches: 5. DNA of the CDR3: TGTGCCAGCAGCTTTGTGGGACAGCACACAGATACGCAGTATTTT. Translation: CASSFVGQHTDTQYF.

V gene TRBV6-1 combines with J gene TRBJ1-1; D not resolved. This CDR3 comprises 11 residues. From germline, CDR1 is MNHNS and CDR2 SASEGT. The V end was cut by 7 bases, the J end by 3 bases, with 6 bases between. Written as DNA, the CDR3 is TGTGCCAGCAATACATACACTGAAGCTTTCTTT. Translation: CASNTYTEAFF.

V and J are TRBV7-2 and TRBJ2-3, with 7 bases identical to TRBD2. Germline V gene lookup returns CDR1 SGHTA and CDR2 FQGNSA. The CDR3 is made up of 15 amino acids. The J segment lost 3 bases and the V segment lost 1 base, leaving 4 bases of the junction unmatched. CDR3 in DNA: TGTGCCAGCAGCTTAGAGAAGGGAGGGACAGATACGCAGTATTTT. Its translation: CASSLEKGGTDTQYF. Combining the CDR3 with reference TRBV7-2 and TRBJ2-3 gives the whole variable domain GAGVSQSPSNKVTEKGKDVELRCDPISGHTALYWYRQSLGQGLEFLIYFQGNSAPDKSGLPSDRFSAERTGGSVSTLTIQRTQQEDSAVYLCASSLEKGGTDTQYFGPGTRLTVL.

The V call is TRBV10-1, the J call TRBJ1-1, with a possible D match to TRBD1 (6 bases). CDR1 and CDR2 (germline): WNHNN, SYGVQD (reference sequence). CDR3 length equals 13 residues. Trimming shortened V by 9 bases and J by 0 bases, and 11 bases separated the two germline ends. This CDR3 reads CARRTVLNTEAFF. In DNA form, the CDR3 reads TGCGCCAGAAGGACAGTACTGAACACTGAAGCTTTCTTT.

J is TRBJ2-7 and V is TRBV5-1; 9 nucleotides align to TRBD2. V was clipped by 1 base and J by 5 bases; unmatched bases: 7. This CDR3 is built from 15 residues. CDR1 is SGHRS and CDR2 is YFSETQ in the germline V gene. The CDR3 region is CASSLIGLASDEQYF. The CDR3 DNA sequence: TGCGCCAGCAGCTTGATTGGACTAGCGTCGGACGAGCAGTACTTC. The variable domain in full, with the rest retrieved from reference TRBV5-1 and TRBJ2-7, is KAGVTQTPRYLIKTRGQQVTLSCSPISGHRSVSWYQQTPGQGLQFLFEYFSETQRNKGNFPGRFSGRQFSNSRSEMNVSTLELGDSALYLCASSLIGLASDEQYFGPGTRLTVT.

CDR3 DNA: TGTGCCAGCAGCGTAGGATGGGCAGGAACCAATGAGCAGTTCTTC. The encoded protein is CASSVGWAGTNEQFF. The rearrangement joins TRBV9 to TRBJ2-1; D is uncertain. This CDR3 is 15 amino acids long. The V gene's germline CDR1 is SGDLS and CDR2 YYNGEE. Trimming cost V 0 bases and J 6 bases, with 13 bases left between them.

This rearrangement joins TRBV11-3 to TRBJ2-1; a possible D gene is TRBD1 (5 bases). The V gene lost 5 bases and the J gene lost 5 bases, with 16 bases spanning the gap. CDR1 is SGHNT, CDR2 YENEEA, per germline. The CDR3 loop spans 15 amino acids. The CDR3, as DNA: TGTGCCAGCAGCATGATTGCAGGGTCCGACAATGAGCAGTTCTTC. As protein: CASSMIAGSDNEQFF.

The rearrangement uses TRBV27 and TRBJ2-3, with 7 bases identical to TRBD1. J lost 2 bases, V lost 6 bases, and 14 bases had no gene match. Germline loops: CDR1 MNHEY, CDR2 SMNVEV (reference sequence). This CDR3 region has 17 residues. The CDR3 nucleotides are TGTGCCAGCAGCAAACGGTCGAGGGGGCCAAACACAGATACGCAGTATTTT. Encoded protein: CASSKRSRGPNTDTQYF.

The gene calls are TRBV19 and TRBJ2-5, with D unresolved. Between the trimmed V and J ends, which lost 3 bases and 4 bases, there was a span of 9 bases. Looked up from germline, CDR1 is LNHDA and CDR2 is SQIVND (reference sequence). The CDR3 spans 13 residues. The CDR3 spells CASSILSGETQYF. The CDR3 DNA sequence: TGTGCCAGTAGTATTCTTAGTGGAGAGACCCAGTACTTC.

The V and J genes are TRBV18 and TRBJ1-1, with a weak D call TRBD1 (5 bases). The V end lost 7 bases, the J end lost 2 bases, and 14 bases lay between the germline ends. Per germline, CDR1 KGHSH and CDR2 LQKENI. The CDR3 is 14 amino acids. The CDR3 reads CASLLQGGNTEAFF. In nucleotides, the CDR3 is TGTGCCAGCTTGCTCCAGGGAGGAAACACTGAAGCTTTCTTT.